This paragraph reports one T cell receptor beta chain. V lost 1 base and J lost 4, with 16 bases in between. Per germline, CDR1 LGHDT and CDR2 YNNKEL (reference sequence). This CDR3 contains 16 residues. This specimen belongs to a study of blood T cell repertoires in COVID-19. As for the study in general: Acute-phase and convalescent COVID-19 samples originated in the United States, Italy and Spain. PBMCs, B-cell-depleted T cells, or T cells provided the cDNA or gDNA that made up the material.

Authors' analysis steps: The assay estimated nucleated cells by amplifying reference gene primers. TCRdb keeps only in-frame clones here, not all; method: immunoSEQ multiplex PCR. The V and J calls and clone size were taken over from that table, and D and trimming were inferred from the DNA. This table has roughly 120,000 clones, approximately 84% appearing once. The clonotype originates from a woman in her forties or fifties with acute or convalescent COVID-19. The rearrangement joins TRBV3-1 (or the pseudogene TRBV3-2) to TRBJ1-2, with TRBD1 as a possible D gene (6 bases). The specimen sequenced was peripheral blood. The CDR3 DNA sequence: TGTGCCAGCAGCCAAGGTCCGATTGGACAGCTCTATGGCTACACCTTC. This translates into CASSQGPIGQLYGYTF.